The 28 T cell receptor beta chains reported below all come from one sample, sequenced in a study of T cells in Graves' hyperthyroidism and ophthalmopathy. RNA transcripts provided the source from which TCR beta CDR3 regions were amplified. The study used the HTBI primer set for a first-round RT-PCR of the TCR CDR3. Each CDR3 protein gets one entry after TCRdb re-called the multiplex PCR reads with MiXCR. The profile shows 500,000 to 600,000 distinct CDR3 sequences, 35% to 50% of them singletons. The sample consisted of peripheral blood or thyroid tissue (not recorded which). Source of these receptors: an adult woman with Graves' disease, either hyperthyroidism or ophthalmopathy (not recorded which).

V and J are TRBV20-1 and TRBJ2-7; TRBD2 matches at 7 bases. The trim removed 3 bases at V and 6 bases at J, leaving 8 bases unmatched. The CDR3 loop spans 13 amino acids. Germline assignment: CDR1 DFQATT and CDR2 SNEGSKA (reference sequence). The CDR3 spells CSASAGVVGEQYF. CDR3 bases: TGCAGTGCTAGCGCGGGAGTCGTTGGCGAGCAGTACTTC.

A word on this clonotype: One end of the junction is discordant with germline, which a read error may explain. The J gene is TRBJ2-7, the V gene TRBV5-4, with D tentatively TRBD1 (6 bases). The CDR3 sequence is 14 residues long. Germline CDR1 SGHNT, CDR2 YYREEE (reference sequence). This chain's CDR3 is CASSPGTGHYEQHF. The CDR3 nucleotides read TGTGCCAGCAGCCCCGGGACGGGACACTACGAGCAGCACTTC.

The genes are TRBV7-9 and TRBJ1-5, with D unclear. Between the trimmed V and J ends, which lost 7 bases and 5 bases, there was a span of 9 bases. This CDR3 has 12 residues. Per the germline V gene, CDR1 is SEHNR and CDR2 is FQNEAQ (reference sequence). The CDR3 DNA reads as TGTGCCAGCAACGACGGGGATCAGCCCCAGCATTTT. It specifies CASNDGDQPQHF.

This clonotype was picked up a small number of times. The J gene is TRBJ1-2, the V gene TRBV7-9, with a weak D call TRBD1 (5 bases). Germline V gene data show CDR1 as SEHNR and CDR2 as FQNEAQ (reference sequence). There are 15 residues in the CDR3. V lost 5 bases and J 7 bases, leaving 20 bases between the germline ends. CDR3 sequence: CASSENRPRGSGYTF. The CDR3 DNA sequence: TGTGCCAGCAGCGAGAACCGTCCGAGGGGTAGTGGCTACACCTTC.

To note about this clonotype: Mismatch with germline at one junction end may stem from a read error. The chain couples TRBV7-9 to TRBJ2-6; D is undetermined. Germline CDR1 SEHNR, CDR2 FQNEAQ (reference sequence). This CDR3 has 15 residues. CDR3 in DNA: TGTGCCGGCAGCCACCGGGTGGCCGGGGCCAACGTCCTGACTTTC. It codes for CAGSHRVAGANVLTF.

In its sample, this clonotype was seen a few times. The chain couples TRBV29-1 to TRBJ1-2; D unclear. The germline V and J ends were trimmed by 5 bases and 4 bases, with 8 bases remaining between them. Germline CDR1 is SQVTM and CDR2 is ANQGSEA. The CDR3 contains 11 residues. CDR3 nucleotides: TGCAGCGTTCTCGACACCTATGGCTACACCTTC. Its protein product is CSVLDTYGYTF.

This sequence joins TRBV6-6 and TRBJ1-2, with D maybe TRBD1 (6 bases). The CDR3 has 14 amino acids. V dropped 2 bases and J dropped 6 bases, with 13 bases sitting between them. Germline V lookup: CDR1 MNHNY, CDR2 SVGAGI (reference sequence). CDR3 in amino acids: CASSYDRMGDGYTF. Written as DNA, the CDR3 is TGTGCCAGCAGTTACGACAGGATGGGGGATGGCTACACCTTC.

The chain has TRBV29-1 and TRBJ1-5; D is undetermined. The CDR3 runs 14 residues. V was trimmed by 4 bases and J by 11 bases, leaving 21 bases between them. Per germline, CDR1 SQVTM and CDR2 ANQGSEA. CDR3 coding DNA: TGCAGCGTTGGGGGTGGAGGCAGCCAAGAGACCCAGCATTTT. Translated, it gives CSVGGGGSQETQHF.

The sample holds many counts of this clonotype. V and J are TRBV7-2 and TRBJ2-7; D is possibly TRBD1 or TRBD2 (5 bases each). The CDR3 has 17 residues. Germline CDR1 and CDR2: SGHTA and FQGNSA. The V and J ends lost 0 bases and 0 bases respectively, with 15 bases between them. CDR3 DNA sequence: TGTGCCAGCAGCTTAGCCCAGGGCGGGCATTTCTCCTACGAGCAGTACTTC. Amino acid sequence: CASSLAQGGHFSYEQYF. The complete variable domain, with remaining parts taken from reference TRBV7-2 and TRBJ2-7, reads GAGVSQSPSNKVTEKGKDVELRCDPISGHTALYWYRQSLGQGLEFLIYFQGNSAPDKSGLPSDRFSAERTGGSVSTLTIQRTQQEDSAVYLCASSLAQGGHFSYEQYFGPGTRLTVT.

This clonotype was seen repeatedly, ten times or more. DNA of the CDR3: TGTGCCAGCAGTTTAGTCCGGTCCCGAGGCAATCAGCCCCAGCATTTT. Protein: CASSLVRSRGNQPQHF. The chain uses TRBV12-3 or TRBV12-4 and TRBJ1-5, with D unclear. This CDR3 contains 16 residues. V was trimmed by 1 base and J by 2 bases, leaving 12 bases between them.

This rearrangement joins TRBV20-1 to TRBJ1-5; D is undetermined. This CDR3 is built from 14 residues. Per germline, CDR1 DFQATT and CDR2 SNEGSKA (reference sequence). Trimming cost V 3 bases and J 0 bases, with 9 bases left between them. The CDR3 protein is CSASVQFSNQPQHF. The CDR3, as DNA: TGCAGTGCTAGTGTCCAGTTTAGCAATCAGCCCCAGCATTTT.

This clonotype was seen a handful of times. At one boundary the junction diverges from the germline segment, which might be a read error. V gene TRBV10-3 combines with J gene TRBJ2-5, with D possibly TRBD1 on 5 matching bases. Germline CDR1 and CDR2: ENHRY and SYGVKD. This CDR3 contains 12 residues. In DNA, the CDR3 is TGTGCCAGCAGTGTAGGGGCCGAGACCCAGTACTTC. The encoded protein is CASSVGAETQYF.

This clonotype was seen at least ten times. The chain has TRBV7-2 and TRBJ1-1; D gene uncertain. Germline loops: CDR1 SGHTA, CDR2 FQGNSA. The CDR3 sequence is 14 residues long. Trimming removed 2 bases at V and 3 bases at J, with 10 bases between. CDR3 sequence (DNA): TGTGCCAGCAGCTTAACTGGGGTTTACACTGAAGCTTTCTTT. It yields the protein CASSLTGVYTEAFF.

This clonotype was seen at least ten times. The chain has TRBV7-8 and TRBJ1-2; unclear D gene. CDR3 length: 15 residues. Germline CDR1 and CDR2: SGHVS and FQNEAQ. Deletions cut 3 bases from V and 0 bases from J, with 11 bases between. CDR3 in DNA: TGTGCCAGCAGCTTGGTGGGAAGGGCTAACTATGGCTACACCTTC. As protein: CASSLVGRANYGYTF. Together with reference TRBV7-8 and TRBJ1-2, the CDR3 gives the full variable domain: GAGVSQSPRYKVAKRGQDVALRCDPISGHVSLFWYQQALGQGPEFLTYFQNEAQLDKSGLPSDRFFAERPEGSVSTLKIQRTQQEDSAVYLCASSLVGRANYGYTFGSGTRLTVV.

The genes are TRBV15 and TRBJ2-5, with 9 positions matching TRBD1. Germline V lookup: CDR1 LNHNV, CDR2 YYDKDF (reference sequence). The CDR3 loop spans 14 amino acids. Losses at the gene ends were 3 bases for V and 7 bases for J; bases not matched to a gene: 6. DNA for the CDR3: TGTGCCACCAGCAGCCGACAGGGGGGAATGACCCAGTACTTC. Protein sequence: CATSSRQGGMTQYF.

This clonotype was counted ten times or more. The V gene is TRBV9, the J gene TRBJ1-6; unclear D gene. The V gene lost 3 bases and the J gene lost 6 bases, with 10 bases spanning the gap. The CDR3 length is 14 residues. Germline assignment: CDR1 SGDLS and CDR2 YYNGEE. The CDR3 loop is CASSGQVANSPLHF. CDR3 nucleotide sequence: TGTGCCAGCAGCGGGCAGGTTGCTAATTCACCCCTCCACTTT. Supplemented by reference TRBV9 and TRBJ1-6, the full variable domain reads DSGVTQTPKHLITATGQRVTLRCSPRSGDLSVYWYQQSLDQGLQFLIQYYNGEERAKGNILERFSAQQFPDLHSELNLSSLELGDSALYFCASSGQVANSPLHFGNGTRLTVT.

The chain has TRBV7-9 and TRBJ1-2, with D possibly TRBD1 on 5 matching bases. Germline V CDR1 and CDR2: SEHNR, FQNEAQ (reference sequence). The CDR3 is 11 amino acids. V lost 0 bases and J 12 bases, leaving 8 bases between the germline ends. The CDR3 here is CASSLAGGNTF. CDR3 nucleotide sequence: TGTGCCAGCAGCTTAGCGGGGGGGAACACCTTC. Together with reference TRBV7-9 and TRBJ1-2, the CDR3 gives the full variable domain: DTGVSQNPRHKITKRGQNVTFRCDPISEHNRLYWYRQTLGQGPEFLTYFQNEAQLEKSRLLSDRFSAERPKGSFSTLEIQRTEQGDSAMYLCASSLAGGNTFGSGTRLTVV.

V gene TRBV15 combines with J gene TRBJ1-5; a weak D match, TRBD1 (6 bases). V lost 8 bases and J 0 bases, leaving 11 bases between the germline ends. The CDR3 consists of 14 residues. Germline CDR1 reads LNHNV; CDR2 reads YYDKDF (reference sequence). The CDR3 sequence is CATADSDSNQPQHF. CDR3 nucleotides: TGTGCCACCGCGGACAGTGATAGCAATCAGCCCCAGCATTTT.

The chain recombines TRBV7-9 with TRBJ2-2; TRBD2 is a possible D gene (5 bases). The ends were cut back, 5 bases at V and 8 bases at J, with 12 bases in the middle. The germline V gene has CDR1 SEHNR and CDR2 FQNEAQ (reference sequence). This CDR3 has 13 residues. The CDR3 nucleotides read TGTGCCAGCAGCCCCCCTTCGGGGGGGGAGCTGTTTTTT. This codes for CASSPPSGGELFF.

The chain joins TRBV20-1 to TRBJ1-4, with TRBD1 matching 7 bases. The V gene's germline CDR1 is DFQATT and CDR2 SNEGSKA (reference sequence). The CDR3 totals 14 residues. V trimming: 5 bases; J trimming: 6 bases; junction bases outside the gene matches: 9. Here the CDR3 DNA reads TGCAGTGCTCCTTCGCGGAGGGGGCATGAAAAACTGTTTTTT. It specifies CSAPSRRGHEKLFF.

Remarks on this clonotype: A single base separates this from a much larger clone, so it may be a read error. CDR3 in amino acids: CAISSGPLNYGYTF. CDR3 nucleotide sequence: TGTGCCATCAGCAGCGGACCCCTAAACTATGGCTACACCTTC. The chain joins TRBV10-3 to TRBJ1-2; no definite D call. The CDR3 totals 14 residues. Deletions cut 6 bases from V and 2 bases from J, with 13 bases between. The V gene's germline CDR1 is ENHRY and CDR2 SYGVKD.

The chain is built from TRBV6-1 and TRBJ2-5; D possibly matches TRBD1 or TRBD2 (5 bases each). Trimming removed 8 bases from V and 4 bases from J, with 11 bases in between. There are 12 residues in the CDR3. The germline V gene encodes CDR1 MNHNS and CDR2 SASEGT. CDR3 bases: TGTGCCAGCGGGACCTCTGGAGAGACCCAGTACTTC. This encodes CASGTSGETQYF.

This clonotype was observed a handful of times. The genes are TRBV28 and TRBJ2-7, with no clear D. V lost 6 bases to trimming and J lost 6 bases, with 12 bases between them. The CDR3 is made up of 12 amino acids. Germline CDR1 and CDR2: MDHEN and SYDVKM. CDR3 coding DNA: TGTGCCAGCAGATCGACCCATCGCGAGCAGTACTTC. This sequence encodes CASRSTHREQYF.

The chain couples TRBV6-5 to TRBJ1-5; weak D call: TRBD1 (6 bases). The CDR3 totals 14 residues. Trimming stripped 3 bases from V and 5 bases from J, with 11 bases between. Germline CDR1 reads MNHEY; CDR2 reads SVGAGI. The CDR3 DNA reads as TGTGCCAGCAGTTATGTACAGGGTTATCAGCCCCAGCATTTT. It yields the protein CASSYVQGYQPQHF.

This clonotype has a handful of counts. The rearrangement links TRBV7-7 to TRBJ2-5; D assignment may be TRBD1 or TRBD2 (5 bases each). Per the germline V gene, CDR1 is SSHAT and CDR2 is FNYEAQ (reference sequence). Between the trimmed V and J ends, which lost 5 bases and 4 bases, there was a span of 14 bases. The CDR3 has 14 residues. CDR3 region: CASSPGGTRETQYF. CDR3 nucleotide sequence: TGTGCCAGCAGCCCTGGTGGGACGAGAGAGACCCAGTACTTC.

This clonotype was counted many times. The chain recombines TRBV24-1 with TRBJ2-7; 9 positions agree with TRBD2. Germline-derived CDR1 and CDR2 are KGHDR and SFDVKD. J lost 2 bases, V lost 5 bases, and 3 bases had no gene match. The CDR3 is made up of 14 amino acids. CDR3 in amino acids: CATSGSSGAYEQYF. CDR3 nucleotide sequence: TGTGCCACCAGTGGGTCTAGCGGGGCCTACGAGCAGTACTTC.

This clonotype was counted many times. The rearrangement uses TRBV7-9 and TRBJ1-4; D is unresolved. The germline V gene encodes CDR1 SEHNR and CDR2 FQNEAQ (reference sequence). The CDR3 consists of 14 residues. The V and J ends lost 1 base and 8 bases respectively, with 11 bases between them. CDR3 region: CASSLGQESEKLFF. Here the CDR3 DNA reads TGTGCCAGCAGCTTAGGTCAGGAGTCCGAAAAACTGTTTTTT.

As regards this clonotype: A read error may produce the germline difference seen at one junction end. V gene TRBV10-3 combines with J gene TRBJ2-2; 10 bases agree with TRBD2. This CDR3 contains 15 residues. Looked up from germline, CDR1 is ENHRY and CDR2 is SYGVKD. The CDR3 sequence is CASSIAGGIAGELFF. DNA of the CDR3: TGTGCCAGCAGTATAGCGGGAGGCATCGCCGGGGAGCTGTTTTTT.